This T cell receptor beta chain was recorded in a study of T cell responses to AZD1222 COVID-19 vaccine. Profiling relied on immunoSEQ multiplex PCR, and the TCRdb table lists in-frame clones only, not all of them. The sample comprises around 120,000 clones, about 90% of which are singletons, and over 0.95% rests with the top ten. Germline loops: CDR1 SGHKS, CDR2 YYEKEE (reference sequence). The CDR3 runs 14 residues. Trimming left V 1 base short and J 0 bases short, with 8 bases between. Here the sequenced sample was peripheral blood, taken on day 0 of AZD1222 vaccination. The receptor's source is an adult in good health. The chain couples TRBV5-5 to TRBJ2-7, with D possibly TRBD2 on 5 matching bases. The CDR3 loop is CASSLQSGSYEQYF. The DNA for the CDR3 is TGTGCCAGCAGCTTGCAGAGCGGCTCCTACGAGCAGTACTTC.